The 18 T cell receptor beta chains given below trace back to one sample, sequenced in a study of shared clonotypes between healthy human individuals. Profiling relied on immunoSEQ multiplex PCR, and the TCRdb table lists in-frame clones only, not all of them. This sample has over a million clones, with roughly 96% found just once. The sequenced material came from naive CD4+ T cells sorted from blood. Subset given: CD45RA+ positively selected. Receptors were obtained from a man aged 25 to 40 in good health.

The chain joins TRBV28 to TRBJ2-1; 9 nucleotides match TRBD2. Germline lookup yields CDR1 MDHEN and CDR2 SYDVKM. J lost 9 bases, V lost 4 bases, and 10 bases had no gene match. The CDR3 runs to 15 residues. Written as DNA, the CDR3 is TGTGCCAGCAGTTCCAGGGGTAGCGGGAGTGTTGAGCAGTTCTTC. Translated: CASSSRGSGSVEQFF. Together with reference TRBV28 and TRBJ2-1, the CDR3 gives the full variable domain: DVKVTQSSRYLVKRTGEKVFLECVQDMDHENMFWYRQDPGLGLRLIYFSYDVKMKEKGDIPEGYSVSREKKERFSLILESASTNQTSMYLCASSSRGSGSVEQFFGPGTRLTVL.

The CDR3 coding sequence is TGTGCCAGCAGTCCTCATTTAGACAGGGGTGGCTACACCTTC. This encodes CASSPHLDRGGYTF. V is TRBV25-1 and J is TRBJ1-2; 8 positions agree with TRBD1. The CDR3 covers 14 residues. The V segment lost 5 bases and the J segment 7 bases; nucleotides outside the gene matches: 9. Germline values: CDR1 MGHDK, CDR2 SYGVNS.

This chain joins TRBV18 and TRBJ2-3; 13 bases align to TRBD2. The ends lost 6 bases at V and 4 bases at J; junction bases unmatched: 13. CDR1 is KGHSH and CDR2 is LQKENI in the germline V gene. This CDR3 has 18 residues. In nucleotides, the CDR3 is TGTGCCAGCTCCCCAAGGACTAGCGGGAGTAATAATGCAGATACGCAGTATTTT. Its translation: CASSPRTSGSNNADTQYF.

This clone was observed once. The chain couples TRBV18 to TRBJ2-2, with 10 bases that match TRBD2. The CDR3 length is 15 residues. Germline CDR1 and CDR2: KGHSH and LQKENI. V shed 3 bases and J 6 bases; nucleotides not matched to a gene: 4. The CDR3: CASSPASGRAGELFF. The CDR3 DNA reads as TGTGCCAGCTCACCGGCTAGCGGGAGAGCCGGGGAGCTGTTTTTT.

This sequence joins TRBV10-3 and TRBJ1-2, with D unresolved. Trimming took off 2 bases at V and 6 bases at J, with 13 bases between the two ends. Germline V lookup: CDR1 ENHRY, CDR2 SYGVKD. The CDR3 consists of 14 residues. The CDR3 nucleotides read TGTGCCATCAGTGAGACGACCTTGGGGAATGGCTACACCTTC. Translation: CAISETTLGNGYTF.

In this sample, this clone turned up once. The chain combines TRBV27 with TRBJ2-3, with no clear D. With 6 bases removed from V and 7 bases from J, the gap between germline ends came to 14 bases. This CDR3 region has 13 residues. From germline, CDR1 is MNHEY and CDR2 SMNVEV (reference sequence). DNA for the CDR3: TGTGCCAGCAGCCTTGGCCCCTTCTATACGCAGTATTTT. Encoded protein: CASSLGPFYTQYF.

The V call is TRBV25-1, the J call TRBJ2-1, with a tentative D call TRBD2 (5 bases). The V end lost 3 bases, the J end lost 10 bases, and 16 bases lay between the germline ends. The CDR3 has 14 residues. From germline, CDR1 is MGHDK and CDR2 SYGVNS. The DNA of the CDR3 is TGTGCCAGCAGTGACTGGTCGACTATGGGGGAGCAGTTCTTC. Protein: CASSDWSTMGEQFF.

The chain uses TRBV7-9 and TRBJ2-4, with D perhaps TRBD2 (7 bases). Trimming cost V 3 bases and J 3 bases, with 15 bases left between them. From germline, CDR1 is SEHNR and CDR2 FQNEAQ (reference sequence). The CDR3 has 16 amino acids. CDR3: CASSFTPRGGKNIQYF. The CDR3, as DNA: TGTGCCAGCAGCTTCACCCCTAGGGGGGGCAAAAACATTCAGTACTTC.

The DNA of the CDR3 is TGTGCCAGCAGCTTAGTCCAGTCTCGGGGTTCGCCTTCCTACGAGCAGTACTTC. Protein: CASSLVQSRGSPSYEQYF. The J gene is TRBJ2-7, the V gene TRBV11-2, with a possible D match to TRBD2 (5 bases). The length of the CDR3 is 18 residues. V lost 1 base and J 1 base, leaving 20 bases between the germline ends. Germline V gene data show CDR1 as SGHAT and CDR2 as FQNNGV. Combining the CDR3 with reference TRBV11-2 and TRBJ2-7 gives the whole variable domain EAGVAQSPRYKIIEKRQSVAFWCNPISGHATLYWYQQILGQGPKLLIQFQNNGVVDDSQLPKDRFSAERLKGVDSTLKIQPAKLEDSAVYLCASSLVQSRGSPSYEQYFGPGTRLTVT.

This chain joins TRBV7-3 and TRBJ2-1; 8 positions agree with TRBD2. This CDR3 region has 14 residues. J lost 5 bases, V lost 0 bases, and 0 bases had no gene match. Germline CDR1 is SGHTA and CDR2 is FQGTGA. CDR3 amino acids: CASSLTAGDNEQFF. The CDR3 DNA reads as TGTGCCAGCAGCTTAACAGCGGGAGACAATGAGCAGTTCTTC.

This sequence joins TRBV7-2 and TRBJ1-1; no clear D. Germline CDR1 SGHTA, CDR2 FQGNSA. Trimming took off 1 base at V and 1 base at J, with 10 bases between the two ends. This CDR3 is built from 15 residues. Here the CDR3 reads CASSLVNKRNTEAFF. CDR3 sequence (DNA): TGTGCCAGCAGCTTAGTTAACAAAAGGAACACTGAAGCTTTCTTT.

The chain links TRBV10-2 to TRBJ1-2; 7 bases align to TRBD1. The V gene end was trimmed by 2 bases and the J gene end by 3 bases; junction bases not matched to a gene: 3. CDR1 is WSHSY, CDR2 SAAADI, per germline. The CDR3 spans 14 residues. CDR3 sequence (DNA): TGCGCCAGCAGTGAGGTGGGACAGCACTATGGCTACACCTTC. Translation gives CASSEVGQHYGYTF.

The chain carries TRBV28 and TRBJ2-1; D is possibly TRBD1 or TRBD2 (6 bases each). V lost 3 bases and J lost 6, with 12 bases in between. The CDR3 extends over 14 amino acids. Germline V gives CDR1 MDHEN, CDR2 SYDVKM. The CDR3 loop is CASSLGGLINEQFF. The CDR3 region has the DNA TGTGCCAGCAGTTTGGGGGGCCTAATCAATGAGCAGTTCTTC.

The chain joins TRBV18 to TRBJ2-7, with D unclear. The germline V gene has CDR1 KGHSH and CDR2 LQKENI. This CDR3 is built from 11 residues. V was cut by 4 bases and J by 5 bases, with 6 bases left in between. The DNA of the CDR3 is TGTGCCAGCTCACAGGCGGACGAGCAGTACTTC. Its protein is CASSQADEQYF. Using reference TRBV18 and TRBJ2-7 for the parts outside the CDR3, the full variable domain is NAGVMQNPRHLVRRRGQEARLRCSPMKGHSHVYWYRQLPEEGLKFMVYLQKENIIDESGMPKERFSAEFPKEGPSILRIQQVVRGDSAAYFCASSQADEQYFGPGTRLTVT.

The chain joins TRBV20-1 to TRBJ2-7, with D uncertain. The germline CDR1 and CDR2 sequences are DFQATT and SNEGSKA (reference sequence). The CDR3 is 11 amino acids. The V end was cut by 5 bases, the J end by 0 bases, with 5 bases between. The CDR3 reads CSAPSSYEQYF. CDR3 nucleotides: TGCAGTGCTCCAAGCTCCTACGAGCAGTACTTC.

V usage is TRBV21-1 and J usage is TRBJ2-6; the DNA was not compared with TRBD1, the D call given in the table. TRBV21-1 represents a pseudogene. The CDR3 contains 22 residues. The CDR3 coding sequence is TGTGCCAGCAGCAAAGCGGGAAGCGGGACAGGGAAAAAGGACTCTGGGGCCAACGTCCTGACTTTC. Protein: CASSKAGSGTGKKDSGANVLTF.

The V gene is TRBV5-8, the J gene TRBJ2-5; 7 nucleotides match TRBD1. This CDR3 is built from 17 residues. CDR1 SGHTS and CDR2 YDEGEE come from the germline V gene. The ends lost 4 bases at V and 4 bases at J; junction bases unmatched: 16. In DNA, the CDR3 is TGTGCCAGCAGCCAACTGCTTCGGACAGGAGAAATAGAGACCCAGTACTTC. It encodes CASSQLLRTGEIETQYF.

This chain uses TRBV6-1 with TRBJ1-5; D unresolved. The V end lost 1 base, the J end lost 5 bases, and 9 bases lay between the germline ends. This CDR3 has 14 amino acids. CDR1 MNHNS and CDR2 SASEGT come from the germline V gene. CDR3 loop: CASSEGGGDQPQHF. Here the CDR3 DNA reads TGTGCCAGCAGTGAAGGGGGTGGGGATCAGCCCCAGCATTTT.